This T cell receptor beta chain is from a study of cytomegalovirus exposure and HLA in healthy donors. Trimming took 6 bases from V and 4 from J, leaving 11 bases between them. From germline, CDR1 is SGHRS and CDR2 YFSETQ. CDR3 size: 14 residues. PCR was performed using 60 Vbeta and 13 Jbeta primers. Method: immunoSEQ multiplex PCR; TCRdb's copy keeps in-frame clones and lacks some. This sample has more than 95,000 clones, with more than 65% found just once. This clone has only one observation. The antigen remains undetermined. Study results and caveats: Altogether, 160 or so TCR beta chains were recorded as cytomegalovirus-associated. Prior analysis indicated that the majority of TCR beta V segments exhibited productivity approximately 87% or approximately 30% of the time.

Material: PBMCs. The chain employs TRBV5-1 and TRBJ1-6; a weak D match, TRBD1 (5 bases). The TCR sequence derives from a man younger than 30 in good health and CMV-seronegative. The CDR3, as DNA: TGCGCCAGCACTTGGGGGGATTATAATTCACCCCTCCACTTT. Encoded protein: CASTWGDYNSPLHF.